The rows below give T cell receptor beta chains drawn from one sample of a study of blood T cell repertoires in COVID-19. Using immunoSEQ multiplex PCR, the repertoire was profiled, and TCRdb retains in-frame clones only, with some absent. Of hundreds of thousands of clones detected, over 80% appear once; the ten largest clones hold about 2.5%. The sequencing input was PBMCs or T cells enriched from blood (not recorded which). The origin of the receptors is a woman under 40 with acute COVID-19. Both conserved end residues are part of each CDR3.

V | CDR3
TRBV27 | CASSMITGNGYNEQFF
TRBV3-1/TRBV3-2 | CASSLPSSGYDGYTF
TRBV9 | CASSGQALGTDTQYF
TRBV4-3 | CASSQDPRGSYEQYF
TRBV7-9 | CASSLSSAARSELFF
TRBV27 | CASSSLPGTASSEQFF
TRBV7-2 | CASSLEQDNSPLHF
TRBV15 | CATSRDLADYGYTF
TRBV11-2 | CASSRGGYGYTF
TRBV30 | CAWREIAPREAFF
TRBV19 | CASIGIYRSSDYGYTF
TRBV15 | CATSGGTGPINYGYTF
TRBV6-2/TRBV6-3 | CASSVTGGVASEAFF
TRBV11-3 | CASSSPGDTQYF
TRBV6-1 | CASSEALGVGNSPLHF
TRBV2 | CALPGVGAFF
TRBV11-2 | CASSLTTLRDNEQFF
TRBV7-2 | CASSPQGGEEKLFF
TRBV6-1 | CASSEQGIGGYTF
TRBV6-2/TRBV6-3 | CASSHPRGAGNTIYF
TRBV29-1 | CSVEWDRLKFF
TRBV6-5 | CASSLSGTRMNGELFF
TRBV11-2 | CASSSITGVETQYF
TRBV14 | CASSQTGASYNEQFF
TRBV7-9 | CASSPQGYGYTF
TRBV7-9 | CASSLRGQGAYAEAFF
TRBV3-1/TRBV3-2 | CASSRNQGSTDTQYF
TRBV15 | CATSRGGDPEYEQYF
TRBV7-9 | CASSQGRETQYF
TRBV21-1 | CARRFMEQGELGEQFF
TRBV11-2 | CASSSRTGLDGYTF
TRBV4-1 | CASSLGALRGEAFF
TRBV19 | CASRTGGTDTQYF
TRBV25-1 | CASSPDREVPEQYF
TRBV9 | CASSQAGFDGYTF
TRBV18 | CASSPIADRGANGYTF
TRBV5-1 | CASSLFQGRYTEAFF
TRBV6-5 | CASSYSNRVSEYF
TRBV12-3/TRBV12-4 | CASSRQENEKLFF
TRBV12-3/TRBV12-4 | CASSLLADNEQFF
TRBV2 | CASNPDRAVRDGYTF
TRBV6-6 | CASSYGSGELFF
TRBV5-4 | CASNRGSGRTDTQYF
TRBV24-1 | CATSSRGQNTGELFF
TRBV19 | CASSSGTGPNIQYF
TRBV10-1 | CATGQGASEQFF
TRBV6-5 | CASRSRRQGNEKLFF
TRBV5-4 | CASSLPGVNEQFF
TRBV7-2 | CASSLPGGGNTIYF
TRBV11-2 | CASSQGGGGYTF
TRBV5-1 | CASRANTEAFF
TRBV10-3 | CAISGGQGDGYTF
TRBV11-2 | CASSLGEYSNQPQHF
TRBV7-6 | CASSPGLAGGNREQYF
TRBV24-1 | CATASGGTPNIQYF